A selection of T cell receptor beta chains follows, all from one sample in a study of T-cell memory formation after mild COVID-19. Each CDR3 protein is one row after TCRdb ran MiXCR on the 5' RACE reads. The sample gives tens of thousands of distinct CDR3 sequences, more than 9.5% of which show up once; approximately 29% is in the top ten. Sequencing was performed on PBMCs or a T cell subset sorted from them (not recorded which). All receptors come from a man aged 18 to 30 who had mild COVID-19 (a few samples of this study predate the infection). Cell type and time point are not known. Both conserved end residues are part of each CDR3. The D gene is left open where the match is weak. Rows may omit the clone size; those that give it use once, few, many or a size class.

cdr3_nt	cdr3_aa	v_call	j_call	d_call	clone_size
TGCGCCAGCAGCCCCGGACAGGGAGGCTCTGGGGCCAACGTCCTGACTTTC	CASSPGQGGSGANVLTF	TRBV5-1	TRBJ2-6	TRBD1	-
TGTGCCAGCTCACCGGCAGGGACTAGCGGCGCGATCACAGATACGCAGTATTTT	CASSPAGTSGAITDTQYF	TRBV18	TRBJ2-3	TRBD2	many
TGTGCCAGCAGCTTAAATCCTCTCGACGAAGCTTTCTTT	CASSLNPLDEAFF	TRBV7-3	TRBJ1-1	-	few
TGTGCCAGCAGAAAGGGGGGACTTAACAATGAGCAGTTCTTC	CASRKGGLNNEQFF	TRBV7-3	TRBJ2-1	-	many
TGTGCCAGCAGCACCCAGCCGACAGCTACTAGCACAGATACGCAGTATTTT	CASSTQPTATSTDTQYF	TRBV9	TRBJ2-3	-	many
TGTGCCAGCAGTTACGACCGGGACAGGGTAGGAGATACGCAGTATTTT	CASSYDRDRVGDTQYF	TRBV6-5	TRBJ2-3	TRBD1	once
TGTGCCACCAGCAGAGCAGATCAGCCCCAGCATTTT	CATSRADQPQHF	TRBV15	TRBJ1-5	-	many
TGTGCCAGCAGCTTACAGGGGGCGAGATTCACTGAAGCTTTCTTT	CASSLQGARFTEAFF	TRBV7-2	TRBJ1-1	TRBD1	many
TGCAGTGCTAGGGTCGGGGTCCTAGGCACAGATACGCAGTATTTT	CSARVGVLGTDTQYF	TRBV20-1	TRBJ2-3	-	many
TGTGCCACCAGTGGAGAAACAGGGGGTTACAATGAGCAGTTCTTC	CATSGETGGYNEQFF	TRBV24-1	TRBJ2-1	TRBD1	many
TGTGCCAGCAGCTTTAACAGGGGGAAAAACATTCAGTACTTC	CASSFNRGKNIQYF	TRBV7-2	TRBJ2-4	TRBD1	many
TGTGCCAGCAGAGGGGGGATAGAATACGAGCAGTACTTC	CASRGGIEYEQYF	TRBV6-2/TRBV6-3	TRBJ2-7	-	many
TGCGCCAGCAGCTTGGAGGGTGAAGATACGCAGTATTTT	CASSLEGEDTQYF	TRBV5-1	TRBJ2-3	-	many